The rows below give T cell receptor beta chains drawn from one sample of a study of PD-1 blockade in classical Hodgkin lymphoma. The method was immunoSEQ multiplex PCR; TCRdb's version includes in-frame clones alone and lacks a portion of them. Counted here are around 99,000 clones, roughly 76% occurring once; the ten biggest clones make up roughly 15%. Sequencing was performed on peripheral blood mononuclear cells (PBMCs), taken before the second cycle of nivolumab. These receptors were obtained from a human donor with classical Hodgkin lymphoma. Both conserved end residues are part of each CDR3. D genes are given only for firm matches. Expanded clones are given a class, and other clones once, few, many or no size at all.

D | size | J | V | DNA | CDR3
TRBD2 | . | TRBJ2-7 | TRBV7-2 | TGTGCCAGCAGCTTATATTCTAGCGGGAGCGAGCAGTACTTC | CASSLYSSGSEQYF
. | . | TRBJ2-1 | TRBV5-1 | TGCGCCAGCAGCTTGGAGCAGGGGAACCCCTACAATGAGCAGTTCTTC | CASSLEQGNPYNEQFF
. | once | TRBJ2-6 | TRBV7-8 | TGTGCCAGCAGCTTAACGAATCAAGGTCGGGCCAACGTCCTGACTTTC | CASSLTNQGRANVLTF
TRBD2 | many | TRBJ2-1 | TRBV7-8 | TGTGCCAGCAGCGTACCGGGACTACAAACAATGGGGAATGAGCAGTTCTTC | CASSVPGLQTMGNEQFF
. | . | TRBJ1-5 | TRBV18 | TGTGCCAGCTCACCACCAGGGGAGGGGAATCAGCCCCAGCATTTT | CASSPPGEGNQPQHF
. | . | TRBJ1-2 | TRBV25-1 | TGTGCCAGCAGTCCCCCCAAGGGGGGGGCTAACTATGGCTACACCTTC | CASSPPKGGANYGYTF
. | . | TRBJ2-1 | TRBV28 | TGTGCCAGCAGGGCCCGGACACGAAGTCCCAATGAGCAGTTCTTC | CASRARTRSPNEQFF
. | . | TRBJ2-7 | TRBV11-2 | TGTGCCAGCAGCTTAGATCGTGCAGGGGGTTTCGCGGGATCTGACTACGAGCAGTACTTC | CASSLDRAGGFAGSDYEQYF
. | . | TRBJ2-3 | TRBV6-5 | TGTGCCAGCAGTTACCCAGGGGGCACAGATACGCAGTATTTT | CASSYPGGTDTQYF
. | . | TRBJ2-1 | TRBV5-1 | TGCGCCAGCAGCTTGACAGGCAACAATGAGCAGTTCTTC | CASSLTGNNEQFF
. | . | TRBJ1-1 | TRBV10-3 | TGTGCCATCAGTGTAACGGGGGCAGGGGCCACTGAAGCTTTCTTT | CAISVTGAGATEAFF
TRBD2 | . | TRBJ2-5 | TRBV29-1 | TGCAGCGCCCGCGAGACTAGCGGGCGTGGGACCCAGTACTTC | CSARETSGRGTQYF
. | . | TRBJ2-3 | TRBV5-1 | TGCGCCAGCAGCTTTACAGGTCCGGACACAGATACGCAGTATTTT | CASSFTGPDTDTQYF
TRBD1 | . | TRBJ1-1 | TRBV10-3 | TGTGCCATCAGTGAGATTCACAGGGGGGACACTGAAGCTTTCTTT | CAISEIHRGDTEAFF
. | once | TRBJ1-2 | TRBV5-3 | TGTGCCAGAAGCTTGGGTCGGAGGGGTACGAATGGCTACACCTTC | CARSLGRRGTNGYTF
. | few | TRBJ2-7 | TRBV15 | TGTGCCACCAGCAGAGATTCCCAGGGGTCATACGAGCAGTACTTC | CATSRDSQGSYEQYF
. | . | TRBJ1-2 | TRBV7-9 | TGTGCCAGCAGCTTCAGCCAGGCAGGGAAGGACTACACCTTC | CASSFSQAGKDYTF
. | . | TRBJ1-3 | TRBV2 | TGTGCCAGCGGAGGCGAGGTTGGAAACACCATATATTTT | CASGGEVGNTIYF
. | . | TRBJ1-1 | TRBV19 | TGTGCCAGTAGTATAGATCCATCGAACACTGAAGCTTTCTTT | CASSIDPSNTEAFF
. | many | TRBJ1-2 | TRBV7-8 | TGTGCCAGCAGCTCCGAGCCAGCAGACACCTATGGCTACACCTTC | CASSSEPADTYGYTF
. | . | TRBJ2-7 | TRBV6-1 | TGTGCCAGCAGTGAAGCCCACGGGAGCCCAACGTACGAGCAGTACTTC | CASSEAHGSPTYEQYF
. | . | TRBJ2-3 | TRBV5-4 | TGTGCCAGCGCCCCGGCAGGGGGGACAGATACGCAGTATTTT | CASAPAGGTDTQYF
TRBD1 | . | TRBJ2-4 | TRBV5-4 | TGTGCCAGCAGCTTGGGGGGGACAGGGCAAAACATTCAGTACTTC | CASSLGGTGQNIQYF
TRBD2 | . | TRBJ2-1 | TRBV5-6 | TGTGCCAGCATCCTTAGCGGGAGGGCCCGCAATGAGCAGTTCTTC | CASILSGRARNEQFF
. | . | TRBJ1-1 | TRBV10-1 | TGCGCCAGCAGGATACCCGAGGGGGACACTGAAGCTTTCTTT | CASRIPEGDTEAFF
TRBD2 | . | TRBJ2-1 | TRBV10-3 | TGTGCCAGCAAGGAACTAGCGGGATCCTACAATGAGCAGTTCTTC | CASKELAGSYNEQFF
. | once | TRBJ2-3 | TRBV6-1 | TGTGCCAGCAGTCGGGACCCTGCTAGCACAGATACGCAGTATTTT | CASSRDPASTDTQYF
. | . | TRBJ2-3 | TRBV28 | TGTGCCAGCAGTTCCAGGTCGCATACTAGCACAGATACGCAGTATTTT | CASSSRSHTSTDTQYF
. | once | TRBJ2-2 | TRBV28 | TGTGCCAGCAGTTTATGGTCCGGGACTAACACCGGGGAGCTGTTTTTT | CASSLWSGTNTGELFF
. | few | TRBJ2-4 | TRBV30 | TGTGCCTACGCCCTTCTTGGAAACATTCAGTACTTC | CAYALLGNIQYF
. | . | TRBJ1-2 | TRBV19 | TGTGCCAGTAGCCCTTGGGGGGATAACTATGGCTACACCTTC | CASSPWGDNYGYTF
TRBD2 | . | TRBJ2-1 | TRBV19 | TGTGCCAGTAGCCTTAGCGGGAGAATATACAATGAGCAGTTCTTC | CASSLSGRIYNEQFF
TRBD1 | . | TRBJ1-1 | TRBV10-3 | TGTGCCATCAGGGGACAGGGTGCAGCTTTCTTT | CAIRGQGAAFF
. | . | TRBJ1-1 | TRBV7-3 | TGTGCCAGCAGCCCATGGGGGGAGGGTGAAGCTTTCTTT | CASSPWGEGEAFF
. | . | TRBJ2-5 | TRBV12-1 | TGTGCCAGCAGCTTTTGTCGCCTGGGACTAGAAGAGACCCAGTACTTC | CASSFCRLGLEETQYF
. | once | TRBJ2-4 | TRBV7-2 | TGTGCCAGCGTGCGGTTTGGGGAGAACATTCAGTACTTC | CASVRFGENIQYF